Sequencing of this T cell receptor beta chain was carried out in a study of beta chain features in type 1 diabetes. This clone occurred a few times. Its specificity is unknown. cDNA synthesis used the whole RNA isolate, giving expressed TCRB sequences. TCRdb's table, derived via immunoSEQ multiplex PCR, lists solely in-frame clones and lacks some. The table has 150,000 or so clones, 9.2% seen once. Germline assignment: CDR1 LNHDA and CDR2 SQIVND (reference sequence). With V trimmed by 3 bases and J by 7 bases, 9 bases remained unmatched. The CDR3 sequence is 15 residues long. Study-wide results and caveats: Type 1 diabetes patients had TCRB CDR3s that were shorter (moderately but significantly so) in all four CD4+ subsets. For type 1 diabetes patients, VDJ junctions showed fewer insertions and more deletions. Comparison showed that naive, central memory and Treg TCRB repertoires appeared more similar among patients than among healthy donors.

Sequenced sample: central memory CD4+ T cells from blood. This TCR was sampled from a man between 18 and 35 years old in good health. The chain combines TRBV19 with TRBJ2-1; 7 positions match TRBD2. The CDR3: CASSIGLDRGNEQFF. In DNA, the CDR3 is TGTGCCAGTAGTATCGGACTAGACCGAGGGAATGAGCAGTTCTTC.